Shown below are 7 T cell receptor beta chains from a single sample sequenced in a study of CD8 T cells in Susac syndrome. Random hexamers were used to reverse transcribe 0.5 to 1 ug of RNA. From the immunoSEQ multiplex PCR reads, TCRdb called clonotypes with MiXCR, one entry per CDR3 protein. The sample shows around 140,000 distinct CDR3 sequences, around 86% of them seen only once. Sequenced input: CD8+ T cells from PBMCs. Receptors originate from a human donor with multiple sclerosis.

This rearrangement joins TRBV28 to TRBJ1-4; the D is unclear. There are 14 residues in the CDR3. Germline V lookup: CDR1 MDHEN, CDR2 SYDVKM. The V gene lost 6 bases and the J gene lost 0 bases, with 8 bases spanning the gap. This chain's CDR3 is CASRLTATNEKLFF. Written as DNA, the CDR3 is TGTGCCAGCAGACTAACTGCAACTAATGAAAAACTGTTTTTT.

The chain couples TRBV5-6 to TRBJ2-7; D is uncertain. The CDR3 runs 12 residues. Germline V gene data show CDR1 as SGHDT and CDR2 as YYEEEE. The V end was cut by 0 bases, the J end by 4 bases, with 5 bases between. The CDR3 protein is CASSLGKYEQYF. The CDR3 nucleotides read TGTGCCAGCAGCTTGGGCAAGTACGAGCAGTACTTC.

This chain joins TRBV29-1 and TRBJ1-1; D not resolved. V was trimmed by 3 bases and J by 0 bases, leaving 17 bases between them. Germline V CDR1 and CDR2: SQVTM, ANQGSEA. The CDR3 loop spans 16 amino acids. DNA of the CDR3: TGCAGCGTTGAGGCAGCCAGCTGGCGGTTGAACACTGAAGCTTTCTTT. Amino acid sequence: CSVEAASWRLNTEAFF.

This chain joins TRBV18 and TRBJ1-4; possible D gene TRBD1, 5 bases. Germline loops: CDR1 KGHSH, CDR2 LQKENI. V was shortened by 1 base and J by 7 bases, with 13 bases between the two germline ends. The CDR3 consists of 15 residues. CDR3 region: CASSPQTADFEKLFF. The CDR3 coding sequence is TGTGCCAGCTCACCACAGACAGCAGATTTTGAAAAACTGTTTTTT.

The J gene is TRBJ2-5, the V gene TRBV24-1; 8 bases are a match to TRBD2. Germline V gene lookup returns CDR1 KGHDR and CDR2 SFDVKD. This CDR3 is built from 15 residues. With V trimmed by 0 bases and J by 3 bases, 2 bases remained unmatched. The CDR3 is CATSDLTSGEETQYF. In DNA form, the CDR3 reads TGTGCCACCAGTGATTTGACTAGCGGCGAAGAGACCCAGTACTTC.

The CDR3, as DNA: TGTGCCAGTAGTTTTCTAGCGGGAGAGGAGACCCAGTACTTC. This translates into CASSFLAGEETQYF. The V and J genes are TRBV19 and TRBJ2-5, with 10 bases identical to TRBD2. Germline lookup yields CDR1 LNHDA and CDR2 SQIVND (reference sequence). V gave up 5 bases and J gave up 5 bases; unmatched junction bases: 5. The CDR3 is made up of 14 amino acids. Filled out from reference TRBV19 and TRBJ2-5, the complete variable domain reads DGGITQSPKYLFRKEGQNVTLSCEQNLNHDAMYWYRQDPGQGLRLIYYSQIVNDFQKGDIAEGYSVSREKKESFPLTVTSAQKNPTAFYLCASSFLAGEETQYFGPGTRLLVL.

The rearrangement joins TRBV18 to TRBJ1-4; weak D call: TRBD1 (5 bases). The CDR3 has 14 residues. Germline V CDR1 and CDR2: KGHSH, LQKENI. V was trimmed by 5 bases and J by 8 bases, leaving 15 bases between them. The CDR3 is CASSTDSRSEKLFF. DNA for the CDR3: TGTGCCAGCTCAACCGACAGTCGGTCGGAAAAACTGTTTTTT.